This T cell receptor beta chain was identified during a study of T-cell memory formation after mild COVID-19. At the level of the study: For the most part, TCR clusters were specific to one donor. Regarding the study as a whole: Second-wave clones with a day 37 peak had unconfirmed SARS-CoV-2 specificity. Pre-infection memory held some responding clones, suggesting pre-existing cross-reactive T cells responded. Clones which contracted sat mainly in CM and EM if CD4+, and in EMRA if CD8+.

This CDR3 has 15 residues. The V and J ends lost 4 bases and 6 bases, in that order; junction bases with no gene match: 6. Germline V gives CDR1 SGHNT, CDR2 YYREEE (reference sequence). This clonotype was observed many times. Its target is not known. MiXCR, applied by TCRdb to the 5' RACE reads, yields one record per CDR3 protein. The sample yields tens of thousands of distinct CDR3 sequences, 7.4% seen once. The sequencing sample was made of PBMCs or a T cell subset sorted from them (not recorded which). The V and J genes are TRBV5-4 and TRBJ2-1; TRBD1 matches 11 bases. The sequence derives from an adult woman who had mild COVID-19 (a few samples of this study predate the infection). Cell type and time point are not known. DNA for the CDR3: TGTGCCAGCAGCACGCGGACAGGGGGCTTCAATGAGCAGTTCTTC. Translated: CASSTRTGGFNEQFF.